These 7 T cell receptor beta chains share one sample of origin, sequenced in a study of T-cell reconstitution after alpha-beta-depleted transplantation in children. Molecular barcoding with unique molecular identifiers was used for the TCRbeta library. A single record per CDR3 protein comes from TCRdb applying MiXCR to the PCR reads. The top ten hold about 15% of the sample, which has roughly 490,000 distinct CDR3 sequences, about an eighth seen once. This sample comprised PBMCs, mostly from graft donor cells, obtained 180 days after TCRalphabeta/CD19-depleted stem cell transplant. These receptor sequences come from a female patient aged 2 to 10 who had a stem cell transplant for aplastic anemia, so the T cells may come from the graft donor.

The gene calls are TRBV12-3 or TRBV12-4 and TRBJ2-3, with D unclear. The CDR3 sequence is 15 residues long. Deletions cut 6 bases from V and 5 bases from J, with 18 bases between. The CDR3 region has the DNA TGTGCCAGCAGCCCGATTAGAACCCCAGGAGATACGCAGTATTTT. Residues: CASSPIRTPGDTQYF.

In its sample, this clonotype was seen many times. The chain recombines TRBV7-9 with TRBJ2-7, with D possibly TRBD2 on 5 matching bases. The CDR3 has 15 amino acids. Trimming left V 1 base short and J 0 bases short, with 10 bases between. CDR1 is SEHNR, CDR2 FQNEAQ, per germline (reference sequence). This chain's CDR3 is CASSLGTGSSYEQYV. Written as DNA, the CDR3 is TGTGCCAGCAGCTTAGGTACTGGGAGCTCCTACGAGCAGTACGTC.

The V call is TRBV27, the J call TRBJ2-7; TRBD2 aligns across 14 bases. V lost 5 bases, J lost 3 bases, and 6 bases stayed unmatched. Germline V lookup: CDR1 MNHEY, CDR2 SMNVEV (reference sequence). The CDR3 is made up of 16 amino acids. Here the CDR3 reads CASSGTSGRPFYEQYV. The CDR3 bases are TGTGCCAGCAGTGGGACTAGCGGGAGACCATTCTACGAGCAGTACGTC.

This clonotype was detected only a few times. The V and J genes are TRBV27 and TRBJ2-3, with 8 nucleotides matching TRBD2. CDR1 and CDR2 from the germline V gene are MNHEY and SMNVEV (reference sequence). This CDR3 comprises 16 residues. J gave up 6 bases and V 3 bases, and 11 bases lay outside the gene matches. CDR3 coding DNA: TGTGCCAGCAGTTTCTTCGGATTAGCGGGATCGGATACGCAGTATTTT. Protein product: CASSFFGLAGSDTQYF.

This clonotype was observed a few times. The CDR3 region is CASSRKNRGGSYTF. The CDR3 region has the DNA TGTGCCAGCAGCCGTAAAAACAGGGGCGGAAGCTACACCTTC. The chain combines TRBV7-2 with TRBJ1-2, with 7 bases matching TRBD1. CDR3 length: 14 residues. V dropped 5 bases and J dropped 9; count of bases not matched to a gene: 12. CDR1 and CDR2 from the germline V gene are SGHTA and FQGNSA.

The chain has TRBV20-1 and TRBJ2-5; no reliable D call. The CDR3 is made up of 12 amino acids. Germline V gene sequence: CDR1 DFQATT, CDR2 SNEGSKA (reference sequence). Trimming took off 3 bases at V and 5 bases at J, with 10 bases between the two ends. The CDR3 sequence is CSASVVGETQYF. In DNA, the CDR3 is TGCAGTGCTAGTGTCGTTGGTGAGACCCAGTACTTC.

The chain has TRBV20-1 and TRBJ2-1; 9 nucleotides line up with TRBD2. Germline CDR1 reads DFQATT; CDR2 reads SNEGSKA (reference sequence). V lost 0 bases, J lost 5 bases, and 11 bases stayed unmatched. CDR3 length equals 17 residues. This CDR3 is CSARDPRPSGVNNEQFF. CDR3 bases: TGCAGTGCTAGAGATCCCCGGCCTAGCGGGGTAAACAATGAGCAGTTCTTC.